This T cell receptor (beta chain) was documented in a study of blood T cell repertoires in COVID-19. Study information: From the United States, Italy and Spain came samples of acute and convalescent COVID-19. PBMCs, B-cell-depleted T cells, or T cells were the source of the cDNA or gDNA that made up the material.

Authors' data handling: Amplification with reference gene primers provided the estimates of nucleated cell counts. TCRdb keeps only in-frame clones here, not all; method: immunoSEQ multiplex PCR. That table supplies the V and J calls and clone size; D and trimming were determined from the DNA. The sample yields approximately 150,000 clones, approximately 90% seen once. This CDR3 contains 13 residues. After removal of 11 bases from V and 7 bases from J, the junction contained 8 bases not matched to a gene. Germline V gene data show CDR1 as SNHLY and CDR2 as FYNNEI. The sequenced material came from peripheral blood. This TCR derives from a woman aged 55-75 years who had recovered from COVID-19. The V gene is TRBV2, the J gene TRBJ2-2; 9 bases line up with TRBD1. The DNA of the CDR3 is TGTGCCGGAAGACAGGGGGAGTACGGGGAGCTGTTTTTT. Translating gives CAGRQGEYGELFF.